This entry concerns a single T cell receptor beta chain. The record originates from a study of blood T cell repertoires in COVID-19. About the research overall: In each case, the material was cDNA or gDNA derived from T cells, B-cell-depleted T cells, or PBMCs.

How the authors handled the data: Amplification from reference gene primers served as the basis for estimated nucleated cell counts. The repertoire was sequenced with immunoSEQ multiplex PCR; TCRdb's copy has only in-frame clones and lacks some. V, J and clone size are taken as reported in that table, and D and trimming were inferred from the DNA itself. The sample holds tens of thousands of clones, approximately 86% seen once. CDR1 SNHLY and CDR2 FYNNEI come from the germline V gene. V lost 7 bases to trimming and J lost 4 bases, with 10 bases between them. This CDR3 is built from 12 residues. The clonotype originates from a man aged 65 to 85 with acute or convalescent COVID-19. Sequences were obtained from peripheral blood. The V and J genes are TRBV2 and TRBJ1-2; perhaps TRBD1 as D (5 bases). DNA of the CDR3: TGTGCCAGCACCCTGACAGCCTATGGCTACACCTTC. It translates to CASTLTAYGYTF.